These 22 T cell receptor beta chains were all obtained from the same sample, sequenced in a study of T-cell reconstitution after alpha-beta-depleted transplantation in children. For TCRbeta, the library was prepared with unique molecular identifiers. TCRdb used MiXCR to reprocess the PCR reads, holding one entry per CDR3 protein. The sample yields 500,000 or so distinct CDR3 sequences, approximately 32% seen once. The sample in question was PBMCs from the stem cell graft donor, obtained from the stem cell graft. All receptors come from a human donor who donated a stem cell graft to a child with aplastic anemia.

The chain recombines TRBV9 with TRBJ2-2; maybe TRBD2 (5 bases). V was shortened by 4 bases and J by 1 base, with 8 bases between the two germline ends. Germline loops: CDR1 SGDLS, CDR2 YYNGEE. The CDR3 runs 14 residues. Here the CDR3 DNA reads TGTGCCAGCAGCTCCAGCGGGAACACCGGGGAGCTGTTTTTT. Protein product: CASSSSGNTGELFF.

The rearrangement joins TRBV21-1 to TRBJ2-3; TRBD2 is the table's D call, not checked against the DNA. TRBV21-1 is a pseudogene locus. The CDR3 has 18 amino acids. CDR3 in amino acids: CASSEIAAGGRGTDTQYF. Written as DNA, the CDR3 is TGTGCCAGCAGCGAAATCGCAGCGGGAGGGCGCGGCACAGATACGCAGTATTTT.

The gene calls are TRBV2 and TRBJ2-3; 13 bases are a match to TRBD2. The CDR3 has 14 amino acids. Germline V lookup: CDR1 SNHLY, CDR2 FYNNEI. The V segment lost 6 bases and the J segment 11 bases; nucleotides outside the gene matches: 8. The CDR3 region is CASSTGTSGIGQYF. The CDR3 bases are TGTGCCAGCAGCACCGGGACTAGCGGGATCGGGCAGTATTTT.

This clonotype was counted a few times. Here the CDR3 reads CSATKSGSYEQYV. The CDR3 DNA reads as TGCAGTGCTACAAAAAGCGGGAGCTACGAGCAGTACGTC. V is TRBV20-1 and J is TRBJ2-7; the match to TRBD2 covers 8 bases. This CDR3 is 13 amino acids long. The J segment lost 3 bases and the V segment lost 4 bases, leaving 5 bases of the junction unmatched. The V gene's germline CDR1 is DFQATT and CDR2 SNEGSKA (reference sequence).

There are a few counts of this clonotype. The J gene is TRBJ2-3, the V gene TRBV7-9; 7 nucleotides match TRBD1. Trimming at V came to 3 bases and at J to 4 bases, leaving 4 bases not matched to a gene. Germline CDR1 and CDR2: SEHNR and FQNEAQ (reference sequence). The CDR3 length is 14 residues. CDR3 loop: CASSLVQGADTQYF. The CDR3 DNA is TGTGCCAGCAGCTTGGTCCAGGGGGCAGATACGCAGTATTTT.

This clonotype was seen only a few times. This sequence joins TRBV20-1 and TRBJ1-5, with 9 bases that match TRBD1. The CDR3 length is 13 residues. The germline gives CDR1 DFQATT, CDR2 SNEGSKA (reference sequence). V was pared by 1 base and J by 5 bases, with 0 bases of the junction left unmatched. In DNA form, the CDR3 reads TGCAGTGCTAGAGGGACAGGGGATCAGCCCCAGCATTTT. Its protein product is CSARGTGDQPQHF.

This clonotype appeared a few times. The chain uses TRBV29-1 and TRBJ2-5, with 9 bases identical to TRBD1. Germline loops: CDR1 SQVTM, CDR2 ANQGSEA. The V gene end was trimmed by 1 base and the J gene end by 5 bases; junction bases not matched to a gene: 2. The CDR3 extends over 13 amino acids. The CDR3 DNA follows: TGCAGCGTTGAAGGGGGACAGGGCGAGACCCAGTACTTC. This gives the protein CSVEGGQGETQYF.

The chain has TRBV2 and TRBJ1-1; 7 nucleotides agree with TRBD1. The CDR3 contains 13 residues. With V trimmed by 8 bases and J by 3 bases, 6 bases remained unmatched. Germline V gene sequence: CDR1 SNHLY, CDR2 FYNNEI. CDR3 sequence reads: CASRDSPHTEAFF. The CDR3 bases are TGTGCCAGCCGGGACAGCCCCCACACTGAAGCTTTCTTT.

The sample holds many counts of this clonotype. The chain uses TRBV7-2 and TRBJ2-5, with D maybe TRBD2 (7 bases). This CDR3 region has 14 residues. The ends were cut back, 3 bases at V and 2 bases at J, with 10 bases in the middle. Germline CDR1 SGHTA, CDR2 FQGNSA. The CDR3 coding sequence is TGTGCCAGCAGCTTGGAGGGGGGGCAAGAGACCCAGTACTTC. Protein sequence: CASSLEGGQETQYF.

This clonotype has just a few counts. The chain links TRBV3-1 to TRBJ2-5, with D unclear. The germline V gene has CDR1 LGHDT and CDR2 YNNKEL (reference sequence). V was shortened by 0 bases and J by 2 bases, with 10 bases between the two germline ends. This CDR3 comprises 15 residues. DNA for the CDR3: TGTGCCAGCAGCCAAGATAGTACAGTACAAGAGACCCAGTACTTC. Translated: CASSQDSTVQETQYF.

This clonotype was seen once. The V gene is TRBV5-1, the J gene TRBJ2-4, with TRBD2 matching over 8 bases. CDR1 and CDR2 from the germline V gene are SGHRS and YFSETQ. This CDR3 has 15 residues. Losses at the gene ends were 0 bases for V and 9 bases for J; bases not matched to a gene: 8. The CDR3 sequence is CASSLVTGGEGIQYF. The DNA of the CDR3 is TGCGCCAGCAGCTTGGTTACGGGAGGGGAAGGCATTCAGTACTTC.

This chain joins TRBV28 and TRBJ2-1; D may correspond to TRBD1 or TRBD2 (6 bases each). V lost 7 bases and J 2 bases, leaving 15 bases between the germline ends. Germline CDR1 MDHEN, CDR2 SYDVKM. This CDR3 comprises 15 residues. CDR3 DNA sequence: TGTGCCAGCAAAGGAGGGGGACTTACCTACAATGAGCAGTTCTTC. The encoded protein is CASKGGGLTYNEQFF.

V usage is TRBV5-1 and J usage is TRBJ2-1; 15 bases are a match to TRBD2. The CDR3 spans 19 residues. Germline lookup yields CDR1 SGHRS and CDR2 YFSETQ. Trimming removed 4 bases from V and 2 bases from J; junction bases left unmatched: 10. In DNA, the CDR3 is TGCGCCAGCAGCCCTGGCGGGACTAGCGGGAGGACTACCTACAATGAGCAGTTCTTC. Its translation is CASSPGGTSGRTTYNEQFF.

The J gene is TRBJ2-1, the V gene TRBV27; the D is unclear. Trimming removed 2 bases from V and 8 bases from J, with 22 bases in between. The CDR3 is made up of 17 amino acids. Germline CDR1 MNHEY, CDR2 SMNVEV (reference sequence). For the CDR3, the DNA is TGTGCCAGCAGTTTAAATAGTGGCCTAATACGCGTATATGAGCAGTTCTTC. The encoded protein is CASSLNSGLIRVYEQFF.

CDR3 DNA: TGTGCCAGCAGGGCGGGAGGCCTTCAAGAGACCCAGTACTTC. Translated, it gives CASRAGGLQETQYF. The genes are TRBV6-2 or TRBV6-3 and TRBJ2-5; TRBD2 aligns across 8 bases. With 6 bases clipped from V and 2 bases from J, the junction kept 5 bases outside the gene matches. Per germline, CDR1 MNHEY and CDR2 SVGEGT. The CDR3 runs to 14 residues.

V is TRBV7-3 and J is TRBJ2-2, with 12 nucleotides matching TRBD2. J was trimmed by 6 bases and V by 1 base; bases with no gene match: 12. Germline V gene lookup returns CDR1 SGHTA and CDR2 FQGTGA. The CDR3 runs 19 residues. CDR3 region: CASSLSPQTSGSMAGELFF. The CDR3 DNA reads as TGTGCCAGCAGCTTAAGCCCTCAGACTAGCGGGAGTATGGCCGGGGAGCTGTTTTTT.

This clonotype was detected a few times. This chain uses TRBV7-2 with TRBJ1-4; D uncertain. The CDR3 length is 13 residues. From germline, CDR1 is SGHTA and CDR2 FQGNSA. Trimming removed 6 bases at V and 4 bases at J, with 9 bases between. The CDR3: CASSYGLNEKLFF. CDR3 nucleotide sequence: TGTGCCAGCAGTTATGGTCTTAATGAAAAACTGTTTTTT.

The chain is built from TRBV7-9 and TRBJ2-1; TRBD2 agrees at 9 bases. Per the germline V gene, CDR1 is SEHNR and CDR2 is FQNEAQ (reference sequence). The CDR3 runs 15 residues. Trimming took 5 bases from V and 7 from J; bases not matched to a gene: 9. The DNA of the CDR3 is TGTGCCAGCAGCCTTACTAGCGGGTCTCTGAATGAGCAGTTCTTC. This sequence encodes CASSLTSGSLNEQFF.

This clonotype occurred many times. CDR3 sequence: CASSLSGAPEAFF. The CDR3 DNA sequence: TGTGCCAGCAGCTTATCGGGGGCCCCTGAAGCTTTCTTT. J is TRBJ1-1 and V is TRBV5-4; weak D call: TRBD1 (6 bases). This CDR3 has 13 residues. Trimming cost V 2 bases and J 6 bases, with 11 bases left between them. Germline CDR1 and CDR2: SGHNT and YYREEE (reference sequence).

The genes are TRBV11-3 and TRBJ1-5; perhaps TRBD1 as D (5 bases). In germline, CDR1 is SGHNT, CDR2 YENEEA. Trimming stripped 5 bases from V and 4 bases from J, with 12 bases between. The CDR3 contains 14 residues. CDR3 amino acids: CASSPRQRNQPQHF. DNA of the CDR3: TGTGCCAGCAGCCCCCGACAGCGAAATCAGCCCCAGCATTTT.

The genes are TRBV21-1 and TRBJ2-7. TRBV21-1 is tagged as a pseudogene. The CDR3 has 15 amino acids. This CDR3 is CASSKTRRQTYEQYV. CDR3 nucleotides: TGTGCCAGCAGCAAAACCCGTAGGCAGACCTACGAGCAGTACGTC.

This clonotype turned up a few times. V is TRBV5-6 and J is TRBJ2-7; D unresolved. Trimming pared 0 bases from V and 1 base from J, leaving 11 bases between. Germline values: CDR1 SGHDT, CDR2 YYEEEE. This CDR3 contains 15 residues. The CDR3 loop is CASSLGLSISYEQYV. The CDR3 DNA reads TGTGCCAGCAGCTTGGGACTGTCCATTTCCTACGAGCAGTACGTC.